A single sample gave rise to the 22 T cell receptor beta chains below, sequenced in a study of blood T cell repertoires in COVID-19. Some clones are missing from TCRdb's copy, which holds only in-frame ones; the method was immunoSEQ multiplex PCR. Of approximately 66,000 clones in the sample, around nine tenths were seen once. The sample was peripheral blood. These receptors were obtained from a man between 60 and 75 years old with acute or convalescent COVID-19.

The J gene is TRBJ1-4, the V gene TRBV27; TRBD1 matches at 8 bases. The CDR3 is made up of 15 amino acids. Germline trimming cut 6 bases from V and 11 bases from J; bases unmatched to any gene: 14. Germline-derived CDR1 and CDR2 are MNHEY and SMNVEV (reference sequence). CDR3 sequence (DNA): TGTGCCAGCAGACACGACGGACAGGGTATGCGGAAACTGTTTTTT. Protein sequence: CASRHDGQGMRKLFF. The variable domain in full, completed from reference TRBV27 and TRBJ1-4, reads EAQVTQNPRYLITVTGKKLTVTCSQNMNHEYMSWYRQDPGLGLRQIYYSMNVEVTDKGDVPEGYKVSRKEKRNFPLILESPSPNQTSLYFCASRHDGQGMRKLFFGSGTQLSVL.

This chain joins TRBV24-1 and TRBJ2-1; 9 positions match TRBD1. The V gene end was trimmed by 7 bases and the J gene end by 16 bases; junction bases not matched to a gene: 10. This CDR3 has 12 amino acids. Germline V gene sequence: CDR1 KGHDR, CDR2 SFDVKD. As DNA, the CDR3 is TGTGCCACCAGGGAGGACAGGGGCCCGACATTCTTC. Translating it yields CATREDRGPTFF.

CDR3 protein: CASSLRDQPQHF. CDR3 bases: TGTGCCAGTAGTCTCCGAGATCAGCCCCAGCATTTT. J is TRBJ1-5 and V is TRBV19, with D unclear. CDR1 is LNHDA and CDR2 is SQIVND in the germline V gene (reference sequence). V was pared by 5 bases and J by 5 bases, with 7 bases between. CDR3 length: 12 amino acids.

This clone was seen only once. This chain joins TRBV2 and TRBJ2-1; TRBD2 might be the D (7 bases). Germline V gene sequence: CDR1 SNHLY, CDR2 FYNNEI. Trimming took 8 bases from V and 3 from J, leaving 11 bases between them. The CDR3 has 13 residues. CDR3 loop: CASGRGGYNEQFF. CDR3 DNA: TGTGCCAGCGGGAGGGGGGGCTACAATGAGCAGTTCTTC.

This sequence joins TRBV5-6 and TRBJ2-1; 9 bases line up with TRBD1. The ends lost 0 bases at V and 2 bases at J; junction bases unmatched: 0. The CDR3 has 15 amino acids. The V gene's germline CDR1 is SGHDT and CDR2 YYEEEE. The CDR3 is CASSLGDRAYNEQFF. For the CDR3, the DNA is TGTGCCAGCAGCTTGGGGGACAGGGCCTACAATGAGCAGTTCTTC.

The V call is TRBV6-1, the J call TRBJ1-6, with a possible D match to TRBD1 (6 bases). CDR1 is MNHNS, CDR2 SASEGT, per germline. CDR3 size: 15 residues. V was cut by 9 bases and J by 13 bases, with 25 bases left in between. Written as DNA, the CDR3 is TGTGCCAGTTTAGCACCGGGGGGCGCGGGTAGTCCCCTCCACTTT. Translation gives CASLAPGGAGSPLHF.

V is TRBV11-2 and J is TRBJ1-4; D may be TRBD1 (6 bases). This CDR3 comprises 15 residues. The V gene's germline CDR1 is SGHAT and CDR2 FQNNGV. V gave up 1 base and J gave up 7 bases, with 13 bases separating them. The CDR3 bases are TGTGCCAGCAGCTTAGTGTTTGGACAGAGTGAAAAACTGTTTTTT. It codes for CASSLVFGQSEKLFF.

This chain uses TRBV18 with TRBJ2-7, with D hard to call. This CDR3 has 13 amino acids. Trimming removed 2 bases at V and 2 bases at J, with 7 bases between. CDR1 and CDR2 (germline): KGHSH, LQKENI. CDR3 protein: CASSPAVTYEQYF. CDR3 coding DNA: TGTGCCAGCTCACCAGCGGTAACCTACGAGCAGTACTTC.

DNA for the CDR3: TGCGCCAGCAGCTTGGCAGTGACTAGCGGACCTTTCCAAGAGACCCAGTACTTC. Protein sequence: CASSLAVTSGPFQETQYF. The chain recombines TRBV5-1 with TRBJ2-5, with 9 bases that match TRBD2. The germline CDR1 and CDR2 sequences are SGHRS and YFSETQ. The junction had 10 bases not matched to a gene; V was cut back by 0 bases and J by 1 base. This CDR3 is built from 18 residues.

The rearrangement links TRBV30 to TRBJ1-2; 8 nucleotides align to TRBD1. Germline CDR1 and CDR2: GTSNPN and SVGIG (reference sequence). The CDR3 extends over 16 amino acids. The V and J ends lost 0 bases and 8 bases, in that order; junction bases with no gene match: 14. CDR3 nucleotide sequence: TGTGCCTGGAGTGTATTTATTGCAGGGGGCTCTCGAGGCTACACCTTC. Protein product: CAWSVFIAGGSRGYTF.

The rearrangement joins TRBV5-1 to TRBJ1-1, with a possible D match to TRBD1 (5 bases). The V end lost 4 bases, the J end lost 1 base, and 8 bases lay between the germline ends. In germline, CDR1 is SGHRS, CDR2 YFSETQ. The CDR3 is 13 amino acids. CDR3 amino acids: CASSDSQNTEAFF. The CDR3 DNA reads TGCGCCAGCAGCGACAGCCAGAACACTGAAGCTTTCTTT. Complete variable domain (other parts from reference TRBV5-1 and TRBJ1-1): KAGVTQTPRYLIKTRGQQVTLSCSPISGHRSVSWYQQTPGQGLQFLFEYFSETQRNKGNFPGRFSGRQFSNSRSEMNVSTLELGDSALYLCASSDSQNTEAFFGQGTRLTVV.

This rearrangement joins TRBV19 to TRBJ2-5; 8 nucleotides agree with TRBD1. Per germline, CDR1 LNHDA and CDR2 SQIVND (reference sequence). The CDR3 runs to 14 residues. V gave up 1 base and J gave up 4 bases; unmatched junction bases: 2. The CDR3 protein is CASSIGQGRETQYF. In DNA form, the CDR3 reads TGTGCCAGTAGTATAGGACAGGGGAGAGAGACCCAGTACTTC.

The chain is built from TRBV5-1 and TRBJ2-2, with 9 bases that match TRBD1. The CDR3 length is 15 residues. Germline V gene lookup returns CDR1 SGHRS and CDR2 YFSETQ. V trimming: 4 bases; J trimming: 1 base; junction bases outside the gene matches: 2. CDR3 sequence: CASSMGQGNTGELFF. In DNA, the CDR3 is TGCGCCAGCAGCATGGGACAGGGGAACACCGGGGAGCTGTTTTTT. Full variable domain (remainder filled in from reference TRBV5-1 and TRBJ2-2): KAGVTQTPRYLIKTRGQQVTLSCSPISGHRSVSWYQQTPGQGLQFLFEYFSETQRNKGNFPGRFSGRQFSNSRSEMNVSTLELGDSALYLCASSMGQGNTGELFFGEGSRLTVL.

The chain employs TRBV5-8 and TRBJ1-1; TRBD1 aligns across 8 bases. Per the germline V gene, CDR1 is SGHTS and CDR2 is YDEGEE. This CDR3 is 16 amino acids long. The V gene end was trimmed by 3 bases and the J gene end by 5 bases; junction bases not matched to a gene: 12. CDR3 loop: CASSYWTGKIGTEAFF. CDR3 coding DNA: TGTGCCAGCAGCTATTGGACAGGGAAGATAGGGACTGAAGCTTTCTTT.

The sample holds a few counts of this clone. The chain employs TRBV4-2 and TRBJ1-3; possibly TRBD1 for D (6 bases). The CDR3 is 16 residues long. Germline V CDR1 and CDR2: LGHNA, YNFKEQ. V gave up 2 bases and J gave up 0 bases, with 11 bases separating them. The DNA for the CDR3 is TGTGCCAGCAGCCAATTGGACAGTCTCTCTGGAAACACCATATATTTT. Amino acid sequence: CASSQLDSLSGNTIYF.

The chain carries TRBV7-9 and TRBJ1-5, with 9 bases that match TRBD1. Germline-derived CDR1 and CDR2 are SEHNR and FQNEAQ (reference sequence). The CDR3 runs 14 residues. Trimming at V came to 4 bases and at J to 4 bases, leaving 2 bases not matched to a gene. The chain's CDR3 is CASSSGTGNQPQHF. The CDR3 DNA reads TGTGCCAGCAGCTCTGGGACAGGGAATCAGCCCCAGCATTTT.

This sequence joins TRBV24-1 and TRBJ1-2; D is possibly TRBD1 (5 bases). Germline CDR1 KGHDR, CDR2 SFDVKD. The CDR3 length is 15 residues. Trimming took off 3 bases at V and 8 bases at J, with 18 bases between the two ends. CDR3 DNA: TGTGCCACCAGTGATCCCCATACAGGCGTGGAGGGCTACACCTTC. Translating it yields CATSDPHTGVEGYTF.

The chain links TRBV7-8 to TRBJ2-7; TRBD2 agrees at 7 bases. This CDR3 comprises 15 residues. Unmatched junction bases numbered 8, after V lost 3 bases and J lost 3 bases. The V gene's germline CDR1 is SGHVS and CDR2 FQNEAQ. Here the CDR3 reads CASSFEGGSHYEQYF. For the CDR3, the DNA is TGTGCCAGCAGCTTCGAGGGAGGGAGCCACTACGAGCAGTACTTC.

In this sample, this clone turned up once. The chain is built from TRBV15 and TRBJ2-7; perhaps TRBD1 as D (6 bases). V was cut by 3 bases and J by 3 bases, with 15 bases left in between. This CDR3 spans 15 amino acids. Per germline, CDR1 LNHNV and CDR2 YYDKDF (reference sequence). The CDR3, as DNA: TGTGCCACCAGCAGGAATAGGCAGGGGAACTACGAGCAGTACTTC. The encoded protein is CATSRNRQGNYEQYF.

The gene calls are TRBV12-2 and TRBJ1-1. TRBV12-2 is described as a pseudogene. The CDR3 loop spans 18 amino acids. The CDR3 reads CASRLEGVFYGRYTEAFF. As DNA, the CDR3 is TGTGCAAGTCGCTTAGAGGGCGTATTCTACGGGAGATACACTGAAGCTTTCTTT.

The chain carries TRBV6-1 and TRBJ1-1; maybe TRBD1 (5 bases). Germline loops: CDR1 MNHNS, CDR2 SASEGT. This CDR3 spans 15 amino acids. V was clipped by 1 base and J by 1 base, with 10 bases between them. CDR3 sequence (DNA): TGTGCCAGCAGTGAAGTCTGGGGCGGGAACACTGAAGCTTTCTTT. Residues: CASSEVWGGNTEAFF.

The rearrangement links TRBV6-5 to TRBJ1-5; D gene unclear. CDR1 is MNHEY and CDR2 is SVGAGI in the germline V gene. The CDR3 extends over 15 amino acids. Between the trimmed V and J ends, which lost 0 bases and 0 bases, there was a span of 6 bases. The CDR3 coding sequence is TGTGCCAGCAGTTACTCTAGAAATAGCAATCAGCCCCAGCATTTT. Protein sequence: CASSYSRNSNQPQHF.